The 16 T cell receptor beta chains below were found in one sample sequenced in a study of technical replicates of blood from several donors. Here immunoSEQ multiplex PCR was the method, and the copy in TCRdb shows in-frame clones only, minus some. The data show 50,000 to 70,000 clones, with approximately 95% seen just once and roughly 3.1% held by the top ten. The source material was PBMCs. The source of these receptors is a human donor in good health. Some clones in this sample may be carry-over from other donors' samples.

The CDR3 sequence is CAWSGEEQYF. DNA for the CDR3: TGTGCCTGGAGTGGTGAGGAGCAGTACTTC. This chain uses TRBV30 with TRBJ2-7; D is uncertain. In germline, CDR1 is GTSNPN, CDR2 SVGIG (reference sequence). V lost 1 base and J lost 7, with 5 bases in between. The CDR3 totals 10 residues. Using reference TRBV30 and TRBJ2-7 for the parts outside the CDR3, the full variable domain is SQTIHQWPATLVQPVGSPLSLECTVEGTSNPNLYWYRQAAGRGLQLLFYSVGIGQISSEVPQNLSASRPQDRQFILSSKKLLLSDSGFYLCAWSGEEQYFGPGTRLTVT.

This clone was observed once. This chain connects TRBV7-8 to TRBJ2-7, with TRBD1 matching 9 bases. The CDR3 contains 14 residues. Germline CDR1 and CDR2: SGHVS and FQNEAQ. V was clipped by 5 bases and J by 3 bases; unmatched bases: 5. The CDR3 DNA reads TGTGCCAGCAGCCATCGACAGGGGGGCTACGAGCAGTACTTC. Translation: CASSHRQGGYEQYF.

This clone was picked up one time. This chain joins TRBV5-1 and TRBJ1-2; D is possibly TRBD1 (5 bases). This CDR3 spans 14 amino acids. Germline CDR1 and CDR2: SGHRS and YFSETQ. Trimming left V 6 bases short and J 7 bases short, with 19 bases between. CDR3 amino acids: CASNENGGRAGYTF. The CDR3 DNA reads as TGCGCCAGCAACGAAAACGGGGGACGTGCTGGCTACACCTTC.

This chain joins TRBV13 and TRBJ2-1; 11 bases map to TRBD2. V shed 5 bases and J 7 bases; nucleotides not matched to a gene: 19. CDR3 size: 19 residues. CDR1 and CDR2 (germline): PRHDT, FYEKMQ (reference sequence). In DNA, the CDR3 is TGTGCCAGCAGCCCTAAGTGGGGGGAACTAGCGGGAGTAGATAATGAGCAGTTCTTC. Its protein is CASSPKWGELAGVDNEQFF.

This clone has only a few counts. The chain recombines TRBV5-4 with TRBJ2-1; 10 bases fit TRBD2. V trimming: 2 bases; J trimming: 8 bases; junction bases outside the gene matches: 1. Germline loops: CDR1 SGHNT, CDR2 YYREEE (reference sequence). The CDR3 is made up of 13 amino acids. The chain's CDR3 is CASSLGLADEQFF. DNA of the CDR3: TGTGCCAGCAGCTTAGGACTAGCGGATGAGCAGTTCTTC.

V and J are TRBV5-4 and TRBJ1-2; D is ambiguous. Trimming took off 1 base at V and 4 bases at J, with 17 bases between the two ends. The V gene's germline CDR1 is SGHNT and CDR2 YYREEE (reference sequence). The CDR3 consists of 16 residues. CDR3 bases: TGTGCCAGCAGCTTGCTACCCTCGGAACGAGGCTATGGCTACACCTTC. Amino acids: CASSLLPSERGYGYTF.

CDR3 amino acids: CASSLANWETQYF. For the CDR3, the DNA is TGTGCCAGCAGCTTAGCGAACTGGGAGACCCAGTACTTC. V gene TRBV7-2 combines with J gene TRBJ2-5; D not resolved. V was shortened by 0 bases and J by 5 bases, with 7 bases between the two germline ends. Germline lookup yields CDR1 SGHTA and CDR2 FQGNSA. CDR3 size: 13 residues.

The J gene is TRBJ2-7, the V gene TRBV4-1, with D perhaps TRBD1 (6 bases). Trimming removed 3 bases from V and 6 bases from J, with 15 bases in between. CDR1 is MGHRA and CDR2 is YSYEKL in the germline V gene. The CDR3 is 14 residues long. In DNA form, the CDR3 reads TGCGCCAGCAGCCAGGAAACAGGGAGAGGCGAGCAGTACTTC. This encodes CASSQETGRGEQYF.

This clone was seen once. This chain joins TRBV30 and TRBJ2-7; TRBD1 might be the D (6 bases). Germline-derived CDR1 and CDR2 are GTSNPN and SVGIG (reference sequence). The V end lost 4 bases, the J end lost 4 bases, and 11 bases lay between the germline ends. This CDR3 has 12 residues. The CDR3 DNA follows: TGTGCCTGGACGCCCGGGACATACGAGCAGTACTTC. It translates to CAWTPGTYEQYF.

The rearrangement uses TRBV6-4 and TRBJ2-3; 10 bases line up with TRBD2. The CDR3 extends over 16 amino acids. Germline lookup yields CDR1 MRHNA and CDR2 SNTAGT. The junction had 0 bases not matched to a gene; V was cut back by 0 bases and J by 0 bases. CDR3 protein: CASSDSAGGSTDTQYF. CDR3 DNA: TGTGCCAGCAGTGACTCAGCGGGAGGGAGCACAGATACGCAGTATTTT.

The rearrangement joins TRBV7-8 to TRBJ2-7; 10 nucleotides align to TRBD1. CDR1 and CDR2 (germline): SGHVS, FQNEAQ. The CDR3 length is 15 residues. V gave up 1 base and J gave up 3 bases; unmatched junction bases: 3. The CDR3 DNA follows: TGTGCCAGCAGCTTAGGACAGGGGGCCTTCTACGAGCAGTACTTC. Its protein product is CASSLGQGAFYEQYF. The full variable domain, completed using reference TRBV7-8 and TRBJ2-7, is GAGVSQSPRYKVAKRGQDVALRCDPISGHVSLFWYQQALGQGPEFLTYFQNEAQLDKSGLPSDRFFAERPEGSVSTLKIQRTQQEDSAVYLCASSLGQGAFYEQYFGPGTRLTVT.

V and J are TRBV4-2 and TRBJ1-2; 7 bases are shared with TRBD1. Germline V gene lookup returns CDR1 LGHNA and CDR2 YNFKEQ. This CDR3 is 17 amino acids long. Trimming removed 3 bases from V and 2 bases from J; junction bases left unmatched: 12. CDR3 sequence: CASSHGNPRDRNYGYTF. In DNA, the CDR3 is TGTGCCAGCAGCCACGGCAACCCCCGGGACAGAAACTATGGCTACACCTTC.

The rearrangement uses TRBV7-9 and TRBJ2-7; weak D call: TRBD1 (5 bases). Trimming cost V 3 bases and J 3 bases, with 12 bases left between them. Germline V gives CDR1 SEHNR, CDR2 FQNEAQ (reference sequence). CDR3 length equals 14 residues. In DNA, the CDR3 is TGTGCCAGCAGCTTCCGAGACAGACTCTACGAGCAGTACTTC. Translation gives CASSFRDRLYEQYF.

The chain is built from TRBV30 and TRBJ2-7, with 10 bases identical to TRBD2. The CDR3 spans 16 residues. V lost 0 bases and J lost 4; bases outside the gene matches: 9. Per germline, CDR1 GTSNPN and CDR2 SVGIG (reference sequence). The CDR3 DNA reads as TGTGCCTGGAGTGTACAGTCTAGCGGGAGATCGTACGAGCAGTACTTC. Residues: CAWSVQSSGRSYEQYF.

The chain recombines TRBV12-2 with TRBJ2-7; the table's D call TRBD2 went unverified against the DNA. TRBV12-2 is marked as a pseudogene. The CDR3 is made up of 16 amino acids. The CDR3 loop is CASRFSSQRGSYEQYF. CDR3 in DNA: TGTGCAAGTCGCTTTTCCTCTCAGCGGGGATCCTACGAGCAGTACTTC.

The genes are TRBV6-1 and TRBJ1-2; 10 nucleotides agree with TRBD1. CDR3 length: 15 amino acids. Germline lookup yields CDR1 MNHNS and CDR2 SASEGT. V trimming: 6 bases; J trimming: 8 bases; junction bases outside the gene matches: 12. Here the CDR3 DNA reads TGTGCCAGCAGCCGAGTTCGGGGACAGGGGATGGGCTACACCTTC. Residues: CASSRVRGQGMGYTF.